This TCR beta chain was sequenced in a study of cytotoxic CD8 clonotypes in ibrutinib-treated CLL. Data came from immunoSEQ multiplex PCR; TCRdb stores just in-frame clones and leaves some out. The table shows tens of thousands of clones, with over 75% occurring only once. Extraction of around 2.2 micrograms of genomic DNA from cryopreserved PBMCs supplied material for TCR beta libraries. The input for sequencing was PBMCs, taken after 12 months of ibrutinib treatment. This receptor was taken from a human donor with chronic lymphocytic leukemia.

In DNA, the CDR3 is TGCGCCAGCAGTCCCCTAGCGGGAGCAGAGACCCAGTACTTC. Protein sequence: CASSPLAGAETQYF. The chain has TRBV5-1 and TRBJ2-5; 10 nucleotides agree with TRBD2. Germline V lookup: CDR1 SGHRS, CDR2 YFSETQ. V was clipped by 5 bases and J by 4 bases; unmatched bases: 5. The CDR3 runs 14 residues. The variable domain in full, with the rest retrieved from reference TRBV5-1 and TRBJ2-5, is KAGVTQTPRYLIKTRGQQVTLSCSPISGHRSVSWYQQTPGQGLQFLFEYFSETQRNKGNFPGRFSGRQFSNSRSEMNVSTLELGDSALYLCASSPLAGAETQYFGPGTRLLVL.